Listed here are 6 T cell receptor beta chains from one sample, sequenced in a study of OX40 agonist ivuxolimab in advanced cancers. Profiling relied on immunoSEQ multiplex PCR, and the TCRdb table lists in-frame clones only, not all of them. Of around 15,000 clones in the sample, around two thirds were seen once. The material was CD4+ or CD8+ T cells sorted from blood, obtained in a trial of the OX40 agonist ivuxolimab. The receptors derive from an adult with an advanced solid tumor such as melanoma, head and neck, liver or kidney cancer.

The rearrangement links TRBV18 to TRBJ2-7; 7 nucleotides line up with TRBD1. CDR1 and CDR2 (germline): KGHSH, LQKENI. CDR3 length: 13 amino acids. The V and J ends lost 5 bases and 4 bases, in that order; junction bases with no gene match: 5. In DNA form, the CDR3 reads TGTGCCAGCTCATCTGGACAGGTTTACGAGCAGTACTTC. Translated, it gives CASSSGQVYEQYF.

This clone was detected once. The V call is TRBV11-3, the J call TRBJ2-5, with 10 nucleotides matching TRBD2. The CDR3 length is 15 residues. J lost 0 bases, V lost 5 bases, and 3 bases had no gene match. In germline, CDR1 is SGHNT, CDR2 YENEEA. The CDR3 nucleotides read TGTGCCAGCAGCCCGAGCGGGGGGGACCAAGAGACCCAGTACTTC. This gives the protein CASSPSGGDQETQYF.

V is TRBV27 and J is TRBJ2-1, with 7 nucleotides matching TRBD2. CDR1 and CDR2 from the germline V gene are MNHEY and SMNVEV (reference sequence). V was clipped by 6 bases and J by 7 bases; unmatched bases: 18. This CDR3 region has 17 residues. The DNA for the CDR3 is TGTGCCAGCAGGCATGGGACGCTGGGGCGGGGGAAGAATGAGCAGTTCTTC. As protein: CASRHGTLGRGKNEQFF.

By share, this clone counts as medium-sized (0.01 to 0.1%). In DNA form, the CDR3 reads TGTGCCAGCAGTTACTCAGACAGGCTATTTTCCGAGCAGTACTTC. It translates to CASSYSDRLFSEQYF. The rearrangement uses TRBV6-5 and TRBJ2-7, with TRBD1 as a possible D gene (6 bases). V lost 0 bases and J lost 6, with 15 bases in between. The CDR3 is 15 amino acids. The germline V gene has CDR1 MNHEY and CDR2 SVGAGI.

J is TRBJ1-1 and V is TRBV7-8; D is unclear. Germline CDR1 SGHVS, CDR2 FQNEAQ. This CDR3 is 14 amino acids long. The germline V and J ends were trimmed by 5 bases and 3 bases, with 13 bases remaining between them. The CDR3 loop is CASSAVGGYTEAFF. The CDR3 bases are TGTGCCAGCAGCGCGGTAGGTGGCTACACTGAAGCTTTCTTT. Looking up the rest from reference TRBV7-8 and TRBJ1-1 gives the full variable domain: GAGVSQSPRYKVAKRGQDVALRCDPISGHVSLFWYQQALGQGPEFLTYFQNEAQLDKSGLPSDRFFAERPEGSVSTLKIQRTQQEDSAVYLCASSAVGGYTEAFFGQGTRLTVV.

By frequency in the sample, this clone is medium-sized. V gene TRBV5-1 combines with J gene TRBJ1-2, with TRBD1 matching 7 bases. The CDR3 extends over 18 amino acids. CDR1 is SGHRS, CDR2 YFSETQ, per germline. The trim removed 4 bases at V and 8 bases at J, leaving 23 bases unmatched. CDR3 loop: CASSPLITDRVVRWGYTF. The CDR3 DNA reads TGCGCCAGCAGCCCTCTTATCACCGACAGGGTTGTTCGATGGGGCTACACCTTC.